This T cell receptor beta chain was captured by sequencing in a study of cytomegalovirus exposure and HLA in healthy donors. The PCR was carried out with 60 Vbeta primers and 13 Jbeta primers. Repertoires were generated with immunoSEQ multiplex PCR, while TCRdb's copy carries only in-frame clones and drops some. The table lists around 70,000 clones, over 70% of them singletons, with roughly 12% in the top ten. The CDR3 is made up of 15 amino acids. CDR1 SGHTA and CDR2 FQGNSA come from the germline V gene. Regarding this clone: A read error may account for a junction end that differs from germline.

The sample comprised PBMCs. The TCR sequence derives from a man aged 65 to 79 in good health and CMV-seronegative. The V and J genes are TRBV7-2 and TRBJ1-2; D is perhaps TRBD1 (6 bases). The CDR3 spells CANSSRTVSAYGYTF. As DNA, the CDR3 is TGTGCCAACAGCTCCAGGACAGTATCTGCCTATGGCTACACCTTC. Based on the CDR3 plus reference TRBV7-2 and TRBJ1-2, the full variable domain is GAGVSQSPSNKVTEKGKDVELRCDPISGHTALYWYRQSLGQGLEFLIYFQGNSAPDKSGLPSDRFSAERTGGSVSTLTIQRTQQEDSAVYLCANSSRTVSAYGYTFGSGTRLTVV.